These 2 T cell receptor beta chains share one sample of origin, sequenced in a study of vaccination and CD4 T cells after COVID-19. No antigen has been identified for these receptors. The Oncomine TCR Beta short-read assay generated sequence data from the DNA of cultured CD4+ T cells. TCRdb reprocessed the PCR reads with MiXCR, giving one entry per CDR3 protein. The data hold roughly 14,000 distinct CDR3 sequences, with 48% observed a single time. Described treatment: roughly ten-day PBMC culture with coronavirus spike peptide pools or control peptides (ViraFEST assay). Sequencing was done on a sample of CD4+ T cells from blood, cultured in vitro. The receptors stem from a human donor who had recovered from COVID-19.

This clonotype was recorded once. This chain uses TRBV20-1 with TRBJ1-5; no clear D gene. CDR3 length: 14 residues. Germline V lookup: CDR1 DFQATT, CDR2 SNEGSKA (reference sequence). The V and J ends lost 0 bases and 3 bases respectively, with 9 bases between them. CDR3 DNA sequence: TGCAGTGCTAGAGATGGACGGTTCAATCAGCCCCAGCATTTT. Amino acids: CSARDGRFNQPQHF.

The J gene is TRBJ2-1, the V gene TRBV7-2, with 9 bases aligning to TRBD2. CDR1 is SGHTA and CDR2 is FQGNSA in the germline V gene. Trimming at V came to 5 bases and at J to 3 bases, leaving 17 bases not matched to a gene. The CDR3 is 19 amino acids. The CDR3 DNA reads TGTGCCAGCAGCCCTCCAGCCAGGCTAGCGGGACCCGGCTACAATGAGCAGTTCTTC. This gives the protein CASSPPARLAGPGYNEQFF. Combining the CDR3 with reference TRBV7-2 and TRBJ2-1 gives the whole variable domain GAGVSQSPSNKVTEKGKDVELRCDPISGHTALYWYRQSLGQGLEFLIYFQGNSAPDKSGLPSDRFSAERTGGSVSTLTIQRTQQEDSAVYLCASSPPARLAGPGYNEQFFGPGTRLTVL.